This TCR beta chain was identified in a study of T cell responses to AZD1222 COVID-19 vaccine. Regarding the study as a whole: Only a handful of individuals given AZD1222 were seropositive at baseline. Compared with day 0, the breadth and depth of the Spike-specific TCR repertoire rose significantly after two doses of AZD1222.

This CDR3 comprises 15 residues. Germline lookup yields CDR1 LGHNA and CDR2 YSLEER. V lost 3 bases and J lost 5; bases outside the gene matches: 7. For this clone: Its antigen is undetermined.

The protocol was immunoSEQ multiplex PCR, while the TCRdb copy is restricted to in-frame clones and leaves out a portion. The table shows 96,000 or so clones, with 89% occurring only once. The V gene is TRBV4-3, the J gene TRBJ1-5; 7 bases match TRBD1. The sequences come from peripheral blood, collected on day 0 of AZD1222 vaccination. This receptor was obtained from an adult in good health. The DNA of the CDR3 is TGCGCCAGCAGCCAGGAAGACAGGGAATATCAGCCCCAGCATTTT. Translation: CASSQEDREYQPQHF.